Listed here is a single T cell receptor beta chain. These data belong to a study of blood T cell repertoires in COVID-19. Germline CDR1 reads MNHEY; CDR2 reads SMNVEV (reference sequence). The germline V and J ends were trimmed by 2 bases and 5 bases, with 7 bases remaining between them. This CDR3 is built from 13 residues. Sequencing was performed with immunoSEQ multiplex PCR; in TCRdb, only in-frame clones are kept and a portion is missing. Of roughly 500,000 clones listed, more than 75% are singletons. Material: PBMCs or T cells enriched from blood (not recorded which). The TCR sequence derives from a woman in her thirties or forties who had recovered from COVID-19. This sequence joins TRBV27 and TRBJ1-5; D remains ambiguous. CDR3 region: CASSLVPYQPQHF. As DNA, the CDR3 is TGTGCCAGCAGTTTAGTCCCTTATCAGCCCCAGCATTTT.